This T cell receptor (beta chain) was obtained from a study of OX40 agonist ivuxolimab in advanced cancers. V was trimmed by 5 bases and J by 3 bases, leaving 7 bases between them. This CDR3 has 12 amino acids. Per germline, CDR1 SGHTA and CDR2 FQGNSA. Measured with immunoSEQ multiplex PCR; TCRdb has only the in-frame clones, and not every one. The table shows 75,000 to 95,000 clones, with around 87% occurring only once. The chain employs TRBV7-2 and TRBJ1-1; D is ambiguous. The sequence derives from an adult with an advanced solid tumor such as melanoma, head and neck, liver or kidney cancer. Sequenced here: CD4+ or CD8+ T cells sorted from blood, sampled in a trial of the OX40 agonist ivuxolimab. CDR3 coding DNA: TGTGCCAGCAGCCTCCCATACACTGAAGCTTTCTTT. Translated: CASSLPYTEAFF.